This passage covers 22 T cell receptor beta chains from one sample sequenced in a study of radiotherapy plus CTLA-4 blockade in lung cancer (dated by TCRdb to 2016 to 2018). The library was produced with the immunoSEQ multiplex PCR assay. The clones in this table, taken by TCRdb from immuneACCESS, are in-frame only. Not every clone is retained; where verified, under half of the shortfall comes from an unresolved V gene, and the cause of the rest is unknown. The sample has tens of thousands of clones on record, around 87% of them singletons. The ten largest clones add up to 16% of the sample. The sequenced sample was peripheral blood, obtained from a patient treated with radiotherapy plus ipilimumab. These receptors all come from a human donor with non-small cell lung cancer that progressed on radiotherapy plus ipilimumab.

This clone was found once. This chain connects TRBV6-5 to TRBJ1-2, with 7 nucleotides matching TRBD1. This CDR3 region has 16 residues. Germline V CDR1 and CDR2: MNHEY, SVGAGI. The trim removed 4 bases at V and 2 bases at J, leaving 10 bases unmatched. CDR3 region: CASSSNRQGRNYGYTF. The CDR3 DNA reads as TGTGCCAGCAGTTCCAACCGACAGGGACGAAACTATGGCTACACCTTC.

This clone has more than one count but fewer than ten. The CDR3 sequence: CASSSPMTPSPTGELFF. The CDR3 nucleotides read TGTGCCAGCAGCTCCCCTATGACCCCGAGCCCCACCGGGGAGCTGTTTTTT. The chain couples TRBV13 to TRBJ2-2, with unresolved D. V was trimmed by 4 bases and J by 4 bases, leaving 19 bases between them. Germline CDR1 and CDR2: PRHDT and FYEKMQ (reference sequence). This CDR3 spans 17 amino acids.

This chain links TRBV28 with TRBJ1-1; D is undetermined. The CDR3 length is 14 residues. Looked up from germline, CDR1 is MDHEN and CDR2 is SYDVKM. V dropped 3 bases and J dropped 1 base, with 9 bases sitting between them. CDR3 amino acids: CASSLWTPNTEAFF. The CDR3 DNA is TGTGCCAGCAGTTTGTGGACGCCGAACACTGAAGCTTTCTTT.

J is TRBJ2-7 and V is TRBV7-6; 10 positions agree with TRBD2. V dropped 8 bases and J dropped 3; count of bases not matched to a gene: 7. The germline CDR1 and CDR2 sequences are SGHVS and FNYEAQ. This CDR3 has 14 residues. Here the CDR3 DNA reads TGTGCCAGCCAGCAGCGGGAGGGCCGCTACGAGCAGTACTTC. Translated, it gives CASQQREGRYEQYF.

CDR3 region: CASSRQHTGELFF. CDR3 DNA: TGTGCCAGCAGCAGACAGCACACCGGGGAGCTGTTTTTT. This chain links TRBV6-4 with TRBJ2-2; D might be TRBD1 (5 bases). Per the germline V gene, CDR1 is MRHNA and CDR2 is SNTAGT. This CDR3 has 13 residues. Trimming removed 6 bases from V and 3 bases from J, with 8 bases in between.

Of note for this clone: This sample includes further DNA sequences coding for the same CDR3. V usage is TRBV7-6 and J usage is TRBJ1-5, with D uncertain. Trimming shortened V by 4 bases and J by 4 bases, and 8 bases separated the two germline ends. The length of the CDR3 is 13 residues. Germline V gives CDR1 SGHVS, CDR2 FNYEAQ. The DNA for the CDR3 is TGTGCCAGCAGCTCGGACCTTAATCAGCCCCAGCATTTT. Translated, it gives CASSSDLNQPQHF.

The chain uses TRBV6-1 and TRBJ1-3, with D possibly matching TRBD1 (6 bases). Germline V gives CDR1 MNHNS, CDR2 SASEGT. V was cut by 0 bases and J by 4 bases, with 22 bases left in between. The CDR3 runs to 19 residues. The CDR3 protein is CASSEARGGPRRPGNTIYF. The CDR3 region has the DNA TGTGCCAGCAGTGAAGCGAGAGGGGGTCCGCGGAGACCCGGAAACACCATATATTTT.

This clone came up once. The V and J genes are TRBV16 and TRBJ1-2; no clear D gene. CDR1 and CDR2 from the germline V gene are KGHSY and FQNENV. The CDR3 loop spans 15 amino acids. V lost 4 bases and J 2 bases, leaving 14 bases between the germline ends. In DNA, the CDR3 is TGTGCCAGCAGCCCAACGGGGAGTGTCAACTATGGCTACACCTTC. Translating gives CASSPTGSVNYGYTF.

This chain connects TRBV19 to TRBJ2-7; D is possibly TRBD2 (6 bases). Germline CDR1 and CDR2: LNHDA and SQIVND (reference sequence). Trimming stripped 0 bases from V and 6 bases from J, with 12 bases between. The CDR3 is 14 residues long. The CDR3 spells CASSIDRGTGEQYF. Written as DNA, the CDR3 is TGTGCCAGTAGTATAGACCGGGGGACTGGCGAGCAGTACTTC.

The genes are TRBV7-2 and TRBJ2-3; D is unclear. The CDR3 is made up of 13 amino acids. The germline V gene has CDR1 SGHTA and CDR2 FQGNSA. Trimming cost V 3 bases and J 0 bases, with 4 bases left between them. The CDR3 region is CASSFASTDTQYF. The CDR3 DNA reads TGTGCCAGCAGCTTTGCGAGCACAGATACGCAGTATTTT.

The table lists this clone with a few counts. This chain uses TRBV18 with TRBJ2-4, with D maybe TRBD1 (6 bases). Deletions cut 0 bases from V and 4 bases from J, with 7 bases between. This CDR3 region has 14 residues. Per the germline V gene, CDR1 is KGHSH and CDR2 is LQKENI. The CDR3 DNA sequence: TGTGCCAGCTCACCACCGGACAGTAAAAACATTCAGTACTTC. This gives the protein CASSPPDSKNIQYF.

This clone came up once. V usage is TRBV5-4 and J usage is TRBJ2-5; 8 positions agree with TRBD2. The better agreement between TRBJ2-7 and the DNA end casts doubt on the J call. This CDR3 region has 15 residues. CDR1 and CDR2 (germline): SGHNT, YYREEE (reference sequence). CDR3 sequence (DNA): TGTGCCAGCACCTTCCGGGGGGGGGCTCCTTACGAGCAGTACTTC. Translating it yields CASTFRGGAPYEQYF.

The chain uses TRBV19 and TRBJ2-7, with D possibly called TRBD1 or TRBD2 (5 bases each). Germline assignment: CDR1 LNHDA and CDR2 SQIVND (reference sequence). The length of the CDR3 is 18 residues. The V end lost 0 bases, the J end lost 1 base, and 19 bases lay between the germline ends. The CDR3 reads CASSIDPGRTGGSYEQYF. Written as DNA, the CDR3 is TGTGCCAGTAGTATAGATCCGGGAAGAACAGGTGGGTCCTACGAGCAGTACTTC.

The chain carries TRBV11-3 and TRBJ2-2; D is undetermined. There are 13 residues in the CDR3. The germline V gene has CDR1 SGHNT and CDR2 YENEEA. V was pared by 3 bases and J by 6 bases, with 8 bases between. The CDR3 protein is CASSFPHPGELFF. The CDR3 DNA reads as TGTGCCAGCAGCTTTCCCCACCCCGGGGAGCTGTTTTTT.

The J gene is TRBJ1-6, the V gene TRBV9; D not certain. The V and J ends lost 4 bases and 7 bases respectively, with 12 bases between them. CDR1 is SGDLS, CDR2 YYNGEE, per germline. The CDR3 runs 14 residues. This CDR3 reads CASSPQRKNSPLHF. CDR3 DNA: TGTGCCAGCAGCCCTCAGAGGAAAAATTCACCCCTCCACTTT. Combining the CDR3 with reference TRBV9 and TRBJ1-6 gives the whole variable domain DSGVTQTPKHLITATGQRVTLRCSPRSGDLSVYWYQQSLDQGLQFLIQYYNGEERAKGNILERFSAQQFPDLHSELNLSSLELGDSALYFCASSPQRKNSPLHFGNGTRLTVT.

CDR3 nucleotide sequence: TGTGCCAGCAGCCAAGGGGGACAATCTCAAGCTTTCTTT. Its translation: CASSQGGQSQAFF. The chain joins TRBV14 to TRBJ1-1, with D perhaps TRBD1 (6 bases). Germline V gene data show CDR1 as SGHDN and CDR2 as FVKESK. V dropped 1 base and J dropped 9 bases, with 12 bases sitting between them. The CDR3 contains 13 residues.

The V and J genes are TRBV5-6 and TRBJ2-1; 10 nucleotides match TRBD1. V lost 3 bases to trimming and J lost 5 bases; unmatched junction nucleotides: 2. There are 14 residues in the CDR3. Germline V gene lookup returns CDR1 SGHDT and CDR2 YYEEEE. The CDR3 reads CASSWDRGDNEQFF. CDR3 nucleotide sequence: TGTGCCAGCAGCTGGGACAGGGGAGACAATGAGCAGTTCTTC.

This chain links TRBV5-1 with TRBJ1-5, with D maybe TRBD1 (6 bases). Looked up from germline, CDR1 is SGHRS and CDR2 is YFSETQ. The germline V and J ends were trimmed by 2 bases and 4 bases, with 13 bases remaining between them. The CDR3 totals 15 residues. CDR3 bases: TGCGCCAGCAGCTTAGTCAGGGGACCTAATCAGCCCCAGCATTTT. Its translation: CASSLVRGPNQPQHF. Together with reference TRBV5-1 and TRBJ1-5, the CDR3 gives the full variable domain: KAGVTQTPRYLIKTRGQQVTLSCSPISGHRSVSWYQQTPGQGLQFLFEYFSETQRNKGNFPGRFSGRQFSNSRSEMNVSTLELGDSALYLCASSLVRGPNQPQHFGDGTRLSIL.

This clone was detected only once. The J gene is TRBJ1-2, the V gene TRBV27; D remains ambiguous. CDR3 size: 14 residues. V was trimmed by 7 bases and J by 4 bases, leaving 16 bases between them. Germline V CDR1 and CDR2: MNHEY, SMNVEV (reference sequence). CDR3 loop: CASKKLGGSYGYTF. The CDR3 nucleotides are TGTGCCAGCAAAAAGTTGGGCGGCTCCTATGGCTACACCTTC.

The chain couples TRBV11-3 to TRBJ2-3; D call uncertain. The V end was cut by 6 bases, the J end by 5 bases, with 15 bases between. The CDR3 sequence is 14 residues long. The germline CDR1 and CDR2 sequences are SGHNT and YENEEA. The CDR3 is CASRSGPGRDTQYF. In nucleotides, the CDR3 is TGTGCCAGCAGATCCGGACCGGGCCGAGATACGCAGTATTTT.

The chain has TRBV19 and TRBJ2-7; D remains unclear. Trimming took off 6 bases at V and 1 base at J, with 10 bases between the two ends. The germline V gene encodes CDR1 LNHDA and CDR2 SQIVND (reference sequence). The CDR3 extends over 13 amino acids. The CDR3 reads CASRARSSYEQYF. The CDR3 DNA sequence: TGTGCCAGTAGGGCCAGGAGTTCCTACGAGCAGTACTTC. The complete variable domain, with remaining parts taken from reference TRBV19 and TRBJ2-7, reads DGGITQSPKYLFRKEGQNVTLSCEQNLNHDAMYWYRQDPGQGLRLIYYSQIVNDFQKGDIAEGYSVSREKKESFPLTVTSAQKNPTAFYLCASRARSSYEQYFGPGTRLTVT.

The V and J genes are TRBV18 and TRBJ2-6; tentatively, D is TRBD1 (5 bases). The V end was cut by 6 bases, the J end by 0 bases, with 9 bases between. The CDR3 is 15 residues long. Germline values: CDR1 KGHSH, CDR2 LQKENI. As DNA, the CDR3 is TGTGCCAGCTCCACAGGAAGCTCTGGGGCCAACGTCCTGACTTTC. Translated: CASSTGSSGANVLTF. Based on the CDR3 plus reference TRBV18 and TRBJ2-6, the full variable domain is NAGVMQNPRHLVRRRGQEARLRCSPMKGHSHVYWYRQLPEEGLKFMVYLQKENIIDESGMPKERFSAEFPKEGPSILRIQQVVRGDSAAYFCASSTGSSGANVLTFGAGSRLTVL.